This entry lists 5 T cell receptor beta chains sequenced from one sample in a study of T cells in Graves' hyperthyroidism and ophthalmopathy. Amplification of TCR beta CDR3 regions was performed using RNA transcripts as template. Carried out on the TCR CDR3, a first-round RT-PCR used the HTBI primer set. TCRdb reanalysed the multiplex PCR reads using MiXCR and keeps one entry per CDR3 protein. Of a few hundred thousand distinct CDR3 sequences listed, 13% to 15% were seen once; the top ten hold approximately 19%. Source material: blood. All receptors derive from a woman aged 55-70 years with Graves' ophthalmopathy.

This clonotype has ten or more counts. CDR3 nucleotide sequence: TGTGCCAGCAGCTTACGACTAGCGGGGACCTACGAGCAGTACTTC. Translation gives CASSLRLAGTYEQYF. This chain links TRBV7-8 with TRBJ2-7; TRBD2 agrees at 11 bases. The J segment lost 2 bases and the V segment lost 2 bases, leaving 2 bases of the junction unmatched. CDR3 size: 15 residues. In germline, CDR1 is SGHVS, CDR2 FQNEAQ.

This clonotype has a count of ten or more. This chain joins TRBV2 and TRBJ1-2, with a tentative D call TRBD1 (6 bases). Between the trimmed V and J ends, which lost 3 bases and 4 bases, there was a span of 12 bases. There are 14 residues in the CDR3. The germline gives CDR1 SNHLY, CDR2 FYNNEI. Here the CDR3 DNA reads TGTGCCAGCAGTGAGGGGGCCGGGCCCTATGGCTACACCTTC. This sequence encodes CASSEGAGPYGYTF.

The chain is built from TRBV6-5 and TRBJ2-2; D is unclear. Germline values: CDR1 MNHEY, CDR2 SVGAGI. This CDR3 has 14 residues. V was pared by 0 bases and J by 6 bases, with 8 bases between. The chain's CDR3 is CASSYSEAPGELFF. The CDR3 DNA is TGTGCCAGCAGTTACTCCGAGGCCCCCGGGGAGCTGTTTTTT.

This clonotype has at least ten counts. The rearrangement uses TRBV7-3 and TRBJ2-7; 10 bases agree with TRBD2. Germline V gives CDR1 SGHTA, CDR2 FQGTGA. The J segment lost 3 bases and the V segment lost 8 bases, leaving 10 bases of the junction unmatched. CDR3 length: 15 amino acids. Here the CDR3 reads CASALGASGSYEQYF. DNA for the CDR3: TGTGCCAGCGCCTTAGGAGCTAGCGGGAGCTACGAGCAGTACTTC.

This clonotype appeared many times. This chain links TRBV11-2 with TRBJ2-5, with D possibly matching TRBD2 (6 bases). The V and J ends lost 0 bases and 4 bases respectively, with 18 bases between them. The CDR3 runs to 17 residues. Germline V CDR1 and CDR2: SGHAT, FQNNGV. CDR3 nucleotide sequence: TGTGCCAGCAGCTTAGATGTTGGAGGGGCCTGGGGAGAGACCCAGTACTTC. Amino acid sequence: CASSLDVGGAWGETQYF.